This is a list of T cell receptor beta chains from one sample in a study of T cells after yellow fever vaccination. MiXCR, applied by TCRdb to the 5' RACE reads, yields one record per CDR3 protein. The profile shows approximately 300,000 distinct CDR3 sequences, about 10% of them singletons. The sequenced sample was CD4+ T cells sorted from PBMCs, obtained 45 days after the yellow fever booster vaccination. These TCRs come from a man aged 18 to 35 who received the YFV17D yellow fever vaccine. The CDR3 runs from the conserved cysteine through the conserved F or W. The D gene is left open where the match is weak. The listing skips clone size in some rows; elsewhere it reads once, few, many or a size class.

J | size | length | D | V | CDR3 | DNA
TRBJ1-2 | few | 15 | . | TRBV5-1 | CASSLNGQGDYGYTF | TGCGCCAGCAGCTTAAACGGCCAGGGAGACTATGGCTACACCTTC
TRBJ1-1 | many | 13 | TRBD1 | TRBV12-3/TRBV12-4 | CASSFAGQGVAFF | TGTGCCAGCAGTTTCGCGGGACAGGGTGTGGCTTTCTTT
TRBJ2-1 | few | 15 | TRBD2 | TRBV20-1 | CSARRGSGGNNEQFF | TGCAGTGCCCGCCGAGGGAGCGGGGGAAATAATGAGCAGTTCTTC
TRBJ2-6 | many | 17 | TRBD1 | TRBV4-3 | CASSQRGGLSGANVLTF | TGCGCCAGCAGCCAGAGAGGGGGCCTTTCCGGGGCCAACGTCCTGACTTTC
TRBJ1-1 | . | 11 | . | TRBV19 | CASTSQGGAFF | TGTGCCAGTACCTCCCAGGGTGGGGCTTTCTTT
TRBJ2-5 | . | 18 | TRBD2 | TRBV5-1 | CASSQSGTSGGYQETQYF | TGCGCCAGCAGCCAGAGCGGGACTAGCGGGGGGTACCAAGAGACCCAGTACTTC
TRBJ1-2 | many | 15 | . | TRBV5-1 | CASSLEGLTYYGYTF | TGCGCCAGCAGCTTGGAAGGACTGACCTACTATGGCTACACCTTC
TRBJ2-1 | many | 16 | . | TRBV5-1 | CASSFSSPGFWVEQFF | TGCGCCAGCAGCTTCTCGTCGCCAGGATTCTGGGTAGAGCAGTTCTTC
TRBJ2-4 | few | 13 | . | TRBV4-2 | CASREAASSIQYF | TGTGCCAGCAGGGAGGCAGCCTCGAGCATTCAGTACTTC
TRBJ2-2 | many | 13 | . | TRBV5-1 | CASIGDDTGELFF | TGCGCCAGCATAGGAGACGACACCGGGGAGCTGTTTTTT
TRBJ2-4 | . | 14 | TRBD1 | TRBV29-1 | CSVVAGTGENIQYF | TGCAGCGTTGTGGCCGGGACAGGGGAAAACATTCAGTACTTC
TRBJ1-6 | . | 13 | . | TRBV6-2/TRBV6-3 | CASSRDPFSPLHF | TGTGCCAGCAGCCGGGACCCGTTCTCACCCCTCCACTTT
TRBJ1-1 | many | 12 | TRBD1 | TRBV7-2 | CASSLGPQGAFF | TGTGCCAGCAGCTTAGGCCCACAGGGGGCTTTCTTT
TRBJ2-2 | . | 16 | . | TRBV4-1 | CASSQERFANTGELFF | TGCGCCAGCAGCCAAGAAAGATTCGCGAACACCGGGGAGCTGTTTTTT
TRBJ2-5 | few | 16 | . | TRBV18 | CASSPPGPRGEETQYF | TGTGCCAGCTCACCACCGGGGCCTCGGGGCGAAGAGACCCAGTACTTC
TRBJ1-2 | few | 14 | . | TRBV5-1 | CASSPDRSSGGYTF | TGCGCCAGCAGCCCAGACAGAAGCAGCGGAGGCTACACCTTC